This entry lists 5 T cell receptor beta chains sequenced from one sample in a study of OX40 agonist ivuxolimab in advanced cancers. Produced via immunoSEQ multiplex PCR; TCRdb's table is partial and in-frame only. The sample lists roughly 70,000 clones, roughly 84% occurring once. This specimen was CD4+ or CD8+ T cells sorted from blood, taken in a trial of the OX40 agonist ivuxolimab. Receptors were obtained from an adult with an advanced solid tumor such as melanoma, head and neck, liver or kidney cancer.

The chain joins TRBV7-9 to TRBJ2-5; D unclear. CDR1 is SEHNR and CDR2 is FQNEAQ in the germline V gene (reference sequence). The CDR3 runs to 13 residues. Trimming stripped 2 bases from V and 4 bases from J, with 8 bases between. CDR3 bases: TGTGCCAGCAGCTTATTCCCGTCAGAGACCCAGTACTTC. This gives the protein CASSLFPSETQYF.

This chain joins TRBV28 and TRBJ2-2; perhaps TRBD1 as D (5 bases). V lost 2 bases and J lost 4, with 8 bases in between. The CDR3 covers 14 residues. Looked up from germline, CDR1 is MDHEN and CDR2 is SYDVKM. The CDR3 DNA is TGTGCCAGCAGTTTACAGGGTGGCACCGGGGAGCTGTTTTTT. The encoded protein is CASSLQGGTGELFF. The complete variable domain, with remaining parts taken from reference TRBV28 and TRBJ2-2, reads DVKVTQSSRYLVKRTGEKVFLECVQDMDHENMFWYRQDPGLGLRLIYFSYDVKMKEKGDIPEGYSVSREKKERFSLILESASTNQTSMYLCASSLQGGTGELFFGEGSRLTVL.

The V and J genes are TRBV5-4 and TRBJ1-1; 7 positions agree with TRBD1. The V and J ends lost 3 bases and 1 base, in that order; junction bases with no gene match: 3. The CDR3 spans 14 residues. The germline V gene has CDR1 SGHNT and CDR2 YYREEE (reference sequence). CDR3 DNA sequence: TGTGCCAGCAGCTCAGGGGGACGGAACACTGAAGCTTTCTTT. Translated, it gives CASSSGGRNTEAFF.

The chain has TRBV6-1 and TRBJ1-3; a possible D gene is TRBD1 (5 bases). Germline-derived CDR1 and CDR2 are MNHNS and SASEGT. The V end was cut by 0 bases, the J end by 3 bases, with 15 bases between. The CDR3 is 17 amino acids. CDR3 in DNA: TGTGCCAGCAGTGAAGCGGGGACCCGGGGGTATGGAAACACCATATATTTT. This gives the protein CASSEAGTRGYGNTIYF.

The chain uses TRBV6-5 and TRBJ1-1, with D possibly matching TRBD1 (6 bases). The CDR3 covers 14 residues. In germline, CDR1 is MNHEY, CDR2 SVGAGI. Trimming took off 7 bases at V and 4 bases at J, with 16 bases between the two ends. The CDR3 coding sequence is TGTGCCAGCAAAAATTCCAGGGGAGCCACTGAAGCTTTCTTT. Its protein is CASKNSRGATEAFF.